The 22 T cell receptor beta chains presented below share a single source sample, sequenced in a study of vaccination and CD4 T cells after COVID-19. The treatment is: approximately 11-day PBMC culture with coronavirus spike peptide pools or control peptides (ViraFEST assay). These receptors' targets are unknown. Cultured CD4+ T cell DNA underwent sequencing with the Oncomine TCR Beta short-read assay. TCRdb called the PCR reads again in MiXCR, with one record for every CDR3 protein. Of 13,000 or so distinct CDR3 sequences in the sample, under 55% were seen once. The sample consisted of CD4+ T cells from blood, cultured in vitro, taken after SARS-CoV-2 vaccination. The receptors shown here come from a human donor who had recovered from COVID-19.

V usage is TRBV7-6 and J usage is TRBJ2-1, with 12 positions matching TRBD1. CDR1 is SGHVS and CDR2 is FNYEAQ in the germline V gene. The CDR3 is 16 residues long. V shed 2 bases and J 8 bases; nucleotides not matched to a gene: 7. The DNA for the CDR3 is TGTGCCAGCAGCTTAAGCGGGACAGGGGGCATGGATGAGCAGTTCTTC. This translates into CASSLSGTGGMDEQFF.

The V call is TRBV30, the J call TRBJ1-6, with a possible D match to TRBD1 (5 bases). The V gene lost 2 bases and the J gene lost 7 bases, with 15 bases spanning the gap. CDR1 is GTSNPN and CDR2 is SVGIG in the germline V gene (reference sequence). There are 15 residues in the CDR3. This CDR3 reads CAWSPTGLQNSPLHF. The CDR3 DNA sequence: TGTGCCTGGAGTCCAACAGGACTCCAAAATTCACCCCTCCACTTT.

The chain uses TRBV7-9 and TRBJ1-1; 8 bases are a match to TRBD1. Germline CDR1 SEHNR, CDR2 FQNEAQ (reference sequence). V shed 8 bases and J 5 bases; nucleotides not matched to a gene: 7. There are 13 residues in the CDR3. This CDR3 is CASGQGPSTEAFF. Here the CDR3 DNA reads TGTGCCAGCGGACAGGGCCCAAGTACTGAAGCTTTCTTT.

This sequence joins TRBV7-2 and TRBJ2-7, with 10 positions matching TRBD1. The CDR3 covers 15 residues. CDR1 is SGHTA and CDR2 is FQGNSA in the germline V gene. Trimming took 5 bases from V and 2 from J; bases not matched to a gene: 6. CDR3 amino acids: CASSPGTGATYEQYF. The CDR3 bases are TGTGCCAGCAGCCCCGGGACAGGGGCCACCTACGAGCAGTACTTC. Based on the CDR3 plus reference TRBV7-2 and TRBJ2-7, the full variable domain is GAGVSQSPSNKVTEKGKDVELRCDPISGHTALYWYRQSLGQGLEFLIYFQGNSAPDKSGLPSDRFSAERTGGSVSTLTIQRTQQEDSAVYLCASSPGTGATYEQYFGPGTRLTVT.

The V and J genes are TRBV10-3 and TRBJ2-3; no clear D gene. Germline loops: CDR1 ENHRY, CDR2 SYGVKD. Trimming shortened V by 4 bases and J by 4 bases, and 15 bases separated the two germline ends. This CDR3 has 15 amino acids. The CDR3, as DNA: TGTGCCATCAGTGCGGAGCCTGGTAGTCCAGATACGCAGTATTTT. It specifies CAISAEPGSPDTQYF.

This clonotype was recorded a few times. This rearrangement joins TRBV7-2 to TRBJ2-1; 11 bases are a match to TRBD2. CDR1 and CDR2 from the germline V gene are SGHTA and FQGNSA. The CDR3 runs 16 residues. V lost 5 bases and J lost 6; bases outside the gene matches: 9. CDR3 nucleotides: TGTGCCAGCAGCCGGGCCGGGACTAGCGGAACCAATGAGCAGTTCTTC. As protein: CASSRAGTSGTNEQFF.

The gene calls are TRBV20-1 and TRBJ2-2, with unresolved D. This CDR3 is 14 amino acids long. Trimming removed 0 bases at V and 3 bases at J, with 8 bases between. In germline, CDR1 is DFQATT, CDR2 SNEGSKA (reference sequence). CDR3 in DNA: TGCAGTGCTAGAGATCAAGCGCACACCGGGGAGCTGTTTTTT. The encoded protein is CSARDQAHTGELFF.

This clonotype was seen only once. The gene calls are TRBV6-1 and TRBJ2-3, with D maybe TRBD1 (5 bases). Germline V gene sequence: CDR1 MNHNS, CDR2 SASEGT. The CDR3 covers 14 residues. V lost 6 bases and J 0 bases, leaving 10 bases between the germline ends. The CDR3 protein is CASSLRQSTDTQYF. The CDR3 nucleotides are TGTGCCAGCAGCCTACGACAGAGCACAGATACGCAGTATTTT.

The gene calls are TRBV2 and TRBJ2-1, with 11 bases lining up with TRBD2. Trimming cost V 9 bases and J 5 bases; bases outside gene matches: 9. The CDR3 contains 15 residues. Germline CDR1 SNHLY, CDR2 FYNNEI. The CDR3 loop is CARSPPSGGNNEQFF. In nucleotides, the CDR3 is TGTGCCAGAAGCCCCCCTAGCGGGGGGAACAATGAGCAGTTCTTC.

The V gene is TRBV18, the J gene TRBJ2-2; the match to TRBD1 covers 8 bases. Germline CDR1 and CDR2: KGHSH and LQKENI. Germline trimming cut 7 bases from V and 4 bases from J; bases unmatched to any gene: 11. This CDR3 region has 16 residues. This CDR3 is CASLTTGGLGTGELFF. The CDR3 bases are TGTGCCAGCTTAACCACAGGGGGACTCGGCACCGGGGAGCTGTTTTTT. Drawing the rest from reference TRBV18 and TRBJ2-2, the complete variable domain is NAGVMQNPRHLVRRRGQEARLRCSPMKGHSHVYWYRQLPEEGLKFMVYLQKENIIDESGMPKERFSAEFPKEGPSILRIQQVVRGDSAAYFCASLTTGGLGTGELFFGEGSRLTVL.

The CDR3 loop reads CSASMRQGYEKLFF. CDR3 coding DNA: TGCAGTGCTAGTATGAGGCAGGGGTACGAAAAACTGTTTTTT. The genes are TRBV20-1 and TRBJ1-4; D perhaps matches TRBD1 (6 bases). The CDR3 has 14 amino acids. V lost 3 bases to trimming and J lost 8 bases, with 16 bases between them. CDR1 and CDR2 from the germline V gene are DFQATT and SNEGSKA (reference sequence).

This clonotype was observed a few times. This chain connects TRBV20-1 to TRBJ1-6, with TRBD1 matching 11 bases. With 6 bases clipped from V and 6 bases from J, the junction kept 13 bases outside the gene matches. Per the germline V gene, CDR1 is DFQATT and CDR2 is SNEGSKA (reference sequence). The CDR3 contains 17 residues. The CDR3: CSARRDRGVFRNSPLHF. The CDR3, as DNA: TGCAGTGCCAGACGGGACAGGGGGGTCTTTCGTAATTCACCCCTCCACTTT.

This clonotype has a handful of counts. The V gene is TRBV19, the J gene TRBJ1-6; D perhaps matches TRBD1 (6 bases). V dropped 3 bases and J dropped 8 bases, with 8 bases sitting between them. The CDR3 sequence is 13 residues long. Germline V lookup: CDR1 LNHDA, CDR2 SQIVND (reference sequence). CDR3 sequence reads: CASSMDRDSPLHF. The CDR3 coding sequence is TGTGCCAGTAGTATGGACAGAGATTCACCCCTCCACTTT.

The chain joins TRBV30 to TRBJ2-5; D is uncertain. CDR3 length: 13 residues. The ends were cut back, 4 bases at V and 0 bases at J, with 9 bases in the middle. CDR1 and CDR2 (germline): GTSNPN, SVGIG (reference sequence). CDR3 DNA: TGTGCCTGGAACTTGGCGTACCAAGAGACCCAGTACTTC. Protein product: CAWNLAYQETQYF.

This clonotype was observed a few times. The genes are TRBV6-5 and TRBJ1-3, with D perhaps TRBD1 (5 bases). The CDR3 loop spans 14 amino acids. CDR1 and CDR2 (germline): MNHEY, SVGAGI. Trimming shortened V by 2 bases and J by 1 base, and 6 bases separated the two germline ends. CDR3 coding DNA: TGTGCCAGCAGTTACAGACAGTCTGGAAACACCATATATTTT. Residues: CASSYRQSGNTIYF.

CDR3 loop: CSACNSTGWVGETQYF. CDR3 nucleotides: TGCAGCGCCTGTAATTCGACAGGGTGGGTAGGGGAGACCCAGTACTTC. This chain links TRBV29-1 with TRBJ2-5; 7 positions agree with TRBD1. V trimming: 7 bases; J trimming: 5 bases; junction bases outside the gene matches: 19. The CDR3 sequence is 16 residues long. The germline gives CDR1 SQVTM, CDR2 ANQGSEA.

To note about this clonotype: An end of the junction does not agree with germline; a read error may underlie this. The chain combines TRBV6-1 with TRBJ1-1; D not resolved. The CDR3 loop spans 13 amino acids. Per the germline V gene, CDR1 is MNHNS and CDR2 is SASEGT. DNA of the CDR3: TGTGCCATCAGTGCGGGAGTTGGCACTGAAGCTTTCTTT. Translated, it gives CAISAGVGTEAFF.

The chain couples TRBV6-5 to TRBJ1-2, with D maybe TRBD1 (5 bases). Germline CDR1 reads MNHEY; CDR2 reads SVGAGI. Between the trimmed V and J ends, which lost 1 base and 3 bases, there was a span of 9 bases. The CDR3 length is 14 residues. Here the CDR3 reads CASSYLGVHYGYTF. Written as DNA, the CDR3 is TGTGCCAGCAGTTACTTAGGGGTGCACTATGGCTACACCTTC.

The chain recombines TRBV6-1 with TRBJ2-7; TRBD1 might be the D (5 bases). CDR1 MNHNS and CDR2 SASEGT come from the germline V gene. This CDR3 spans 15 amino acids. V was shortened by 5 bases and J by 0 bases, with 14 bases between the two germline ends. CDR3 bases: TGTGCCAGCAGTAGAGGAACAGGCGGCTCCTACGAGCAGTACTTC. It encodes CASSRGTGGSYEQYF.

The chain uses TRBV9 and TRBJ2-7; D is possibly TRBD1 (6 bases). Trimming shortened V by 0 bases and J by 4 bases, and 11 bases separated the two germline ends. Germline CDR1 SGDLS, CDR2 YYNGEE. The CDR3 extends over 14 amino acids. The CDR3, as DNA: TGTGCCAGCAGCGTAGTATACAGGGATTACGAGCAGTACTTC. It specifies CASSVVYRDYEQYF.

This clonotype is labeled as medium-sized (0.01 to 0.1%). The V call is TRBV20-1, the J call TRBJ2-7, with D possibly TRBD2 on 5 matching bases. From germline, CDR1 is DFQATT and CDR2 SNEGSKA (reference sequence). The ends were cut back, 6 bases at V and 0 bases at J, with 15 bases in the middle. CDR3 length equals 14 residues. The CDR3 protein is CSAQPLASSYEQYF. The CDR3 nucleotides are TGCAGTGCGCAGCCCCTAGCTTCCTCCTACGAGCAGTACTTC.

The chain recombines TRBV18 with TRBJ2-7; maybe TRBD2 (6 bases). The length of the CDR3 is 13 residues. V lost 3 bases and J 3 bases, leaving 9 bases between the germline ends. Looked up from germline, CDR1 is KGHSH and CDR2 is LQKENI. The CDR3 DNA follows: TGTGCCAGCTCACCTGGGCGGGGCTACGAGCAGTACTTC. As protein: CASSPGRGYEQYF.